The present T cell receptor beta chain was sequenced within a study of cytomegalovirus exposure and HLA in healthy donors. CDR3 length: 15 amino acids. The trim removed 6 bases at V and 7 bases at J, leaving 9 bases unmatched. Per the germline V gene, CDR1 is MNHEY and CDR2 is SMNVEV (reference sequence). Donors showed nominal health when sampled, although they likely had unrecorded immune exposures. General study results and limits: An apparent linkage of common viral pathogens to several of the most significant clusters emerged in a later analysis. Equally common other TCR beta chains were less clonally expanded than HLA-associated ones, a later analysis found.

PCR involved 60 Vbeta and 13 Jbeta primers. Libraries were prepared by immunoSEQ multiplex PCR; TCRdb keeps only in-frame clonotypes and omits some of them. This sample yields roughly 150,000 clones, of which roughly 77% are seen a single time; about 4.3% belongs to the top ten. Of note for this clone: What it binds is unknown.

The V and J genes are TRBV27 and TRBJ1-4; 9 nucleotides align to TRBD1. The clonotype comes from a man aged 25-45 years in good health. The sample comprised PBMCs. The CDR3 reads CASRDWGDRAEKLFF. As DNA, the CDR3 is TGTGCCAGCAGAGATTGGGGGGACAGGGCTGAAAAACTGTTTTTT.